One sample yielded the 19 T cell receptor beta chains listed below, sequenced in a study of OX40 agonist ivuxolimab in advanced cancers. This table comes from immunoSEQ multiplex PCR, and its TCRdb copy is limited to in-frame clones, with some not included. Of roughly 16,000 clones listed, roughly 73% were seen once; the top ten hold roughly 26%. The material sequenced was CD4+ or CD8+ T cells sorted from blood, taken in a trial of the OX40 agonist ivuxolimab. The receptors were sampled from an adult with an advanced solid tumor such as melanoma, head and neck, liver or kidney cancer.

This chain connects TRBV21-1 to TRBJ2-7; TRBD1 was called by the table and not checked on the DNA. TRBV21-1 is shown as a pseudogene. The CDR3 has 19 amino acids. The CDR3 loop is CASSKEDWVVGSATYEQYF. The CDR3 region has the DNA TGTGCCAGCAGCAAAGAAGATTGGGTAGTGGGCTCTGCAACCTACGAGCAGTACTTC.

The chain employs TRBV7-2 and TRBJ2-3, with a tentative D call TRBD2 (7 bases). Germline V gives CDR1 SGHTA, CDR2 FQGNSA. Trimming stripped 5 bases from V and 4 bases from J, with 19 bases between. This CDR3 region has 16 residues. As DNA, the CDR3 is TGTGCCAGCAGCCTTCAGGGGAGGGCCGGGGCAGATACGCAGTATTTT. It specifies CASSLQGRAGADTQYF.

This clone was counted once. This rearrangement joins TRBV7-2 to TRBJ2-1; D is unresolved. Trimming cost V 8 bases and J 9 bases, with 17 bases left between them. CDR1 is SGHTA, CDR2 FQGNSA, per germline. This CDR3 region has 13 residues. CDR3 residues: CASEVVVGSEQFF. The CDR3 nucleotides are TGTGCCAGCGAAGTGGTGGTGGGCAGTGAGCAGTTCTTC. The entire variable domain, with the rest obtained from reference TRBV7-2 and TRBJ2-1, is as follows: GAGVSQSPSNKVTEKGKDVELRCDPISGHTALYWYRQSLGQGLEFLIYFQGNSAPDKSGLPSDRFSAERTGGSVSTLTIQRTQQEDSAVYLCASEVVVGSEQFFGPGTRLTVL.

This CDR3 reads CASSYSRAGGGEQFF. The CDR3 DNA is TGTGCCAGCAGTTACTCGCGAGCGGGAGGCGGTGAGCAGTTCTTC. The chain uses TRBV6-5 and TRBJ2-1; 9 bases fit TRBD2. CDR1 MNHEY and CDR2 SVGAGI come from the germline V gene. The junction had 6 bases not matched to a gene; V was cut back by 0 bases and J by 9 bases. This CDR3 spans 15 amino acids.

The genes are TRBV4-2 and TRBJ2-2; the match to TRBD2 covers 11 bases. The germline CDR1 and CDR2 sequences are LGHNA and YNFKEQ. The CDR3 is made up of 18 amino acids. V lost 4 bases and J lost 3; bases outside the gene matches: 10. The CDR3 is CASSPGLAVGRDTGELFF. CDR3 nucleotide sequence: TGTGCCAGCAGCCCGGGACTAGCGGTTGGGCGTGACACCGGGGAGCTGTTTTTT.

CDR3 sequence: CASSYRDFYEQYF. The CDR3 DNA reads TGTGCCAGCAGCTACCGGGACTTCTACGAGCAGTACTTC. The rearrangement links TRBV5-5 to TRBJ2-7, with D perhaps TRBD2 (6 bases). Trimming shortened V by 3 bases and J by 3 bases, and 10 bases separated the two germline ends. Germline CDR1 reads SGHKS; CDR2 reads YYEKEE (reference sequence). The CDR3 consists of 13 residues.

A few counts support this clone. This chain joins TRBV11-2 and TRBJ2-3; 10 bases map to TRBD2. The CDR3 has 15 amino acids. V was clipped by 4 bases and J by 4 bases; unmatched bases: 5. Germline-derived CDR1 and CDR2 are SGHAT and FQNNGV. CDR3 protein: CASSSSSGGADTQYF. The CDR3 region has the DNA TGTGCCAGCAGCTCCTCCAGCGGGGGGGCAGATACGCAGTATTTT.

The genes are TRBV29-1 and TRBJ1-2, with TRBD1 matching 9 bases. CDR3 length: 13 residues. The germline V gene has CDR1 SQVTM and CDR2 ANQGSEA. J gave up 3 bases and V 4 bases, and 3 bases lay outside the gene matches. Written as DNA, the CDR3 is TGCAGCGTTGCTACAGGGGGCGACTATGGCTACACCTTC. It is translated as CSVATGGDYGYTF. The whole variable domain, filled in from reference TRBV29-1 and TRBJ1-2, reads SAVISQKPSRDICQRGTSLTIQCQVDSQVTMMFWYRQQPGQSLTLIATANQGSEATYESGFVIDKFPISRPNLTFSTLTVSNMSPEDSSIYLCSVATGGDYGYTFGSGTRLTVV.

In its sample, this clone is large. The rearrangement joins TRBV19 to TRBJ1-5, with no clear D. Trimming removed 3 bases at V and 7 bases at J, with 13 bases between. Germline V CDR1 and CDR2: LNHDA, SQIVND (reference sequence). The CDR3 runs 14 residues. The CDR3 is CASSIEEIEQPQHF. As DNA, the CDR3 is TGTGCCAGTAGTATCGAAGAAATTGAGCAGCCCCAGCATTTT.

The genes are TRBV7-9 and TRBJ1-1, with D perhaps matching TRBD1 (6 bases). With 1 base removed from V and 1 base from J, the gap between germline ends came to 10 bases. The CDR3 has 15 residues. Per the germline V gene, CDR1 is SEHNR and CDR2 is FQNEAQ (reference sequence). CDR3 DNA sequence: TGTGCCAGCAGCTTAGACAAGGACAGGAACACTGAAGCTTTCTTT. This gives the protein CASSLDKDRNTEAFF.

This rearrangement joins TRBV7-2 to TRBJ2-7; a weak D match, TRBD1 (5 bases). Germline CDR1 reads SGHTA; CDR2 reads FQGNSA. V lost 5 bases, J lost 2 bases, and 13 bases lay in between. CDR3 size: 14 residues. CDR3 loop: CASSDQGHTYEQYF. The CDR3 nucleotides read TGTGCCAGCAGCGACCAGGGTCACACCTACGAGCAGTACTTC.

The chain is built from TRBV6-6 and TRBJ2-1; 11 bases fit TRBD1. Germline CDR1 MNHNY, CDR2 SVGAGI (reference sequence). There are 15 residues in the CDR3. Losses at the gene ends were 2 bases for V and 8 bases for J; bases not matched to a gene: 5. The CDR3 DNA sequence: TGTGCCAGCAGTTACGGACAGGGGGCGGGCTATGAGCAGTTCTTC. Its translation is CASSYGQGAGYEQFF.

The chain combines TRBV6-1 with TRBJ2-7; 9 bases are shared with TRBD2. Per the germline V gene, CDR1 is MNHNS and CDR2 is SASEGT. With V trimmed by 0 bases and J by 7 bases, 7 bases remained unmatched. This CDR3 is 15 amino acids long. CDR3 loop: CASSEAPGTSNEQYF. Here the CDR3 DNA reads TGTGCCAGCAGTGAAGCGCCGGGGACTAGCAATGAGCAGTACTTC.

The rearrangement links TRBV15 to TRBJ1-1; no definite D call. V dropped 1 base and J dropped 5 bases, with 5 bases sitting between them. This CDR3 region has 12 residues. Germline assignment: CDR1 LNHNV and CDR2 YYDKDF (reference sequence). The CDR3 region has the DNA TGTGCCACCAGCAGAGGTTGGACTGAAGCTTTCTTT. This sequence encodes CATSRGWTEAFF.

The J gene is TRBJ1-4, the V gene TRBV21-1; the table's TRBD1 call for D was not verified on the DNA. TRBV21-1 is a recognized pseudogene. This CDR3 contains 16 residues. CDR3 sequence: CASSTLNSPTNEKLFF. The CDR3 bases are TGTGCCAGCAGCACTTTGAACAGCCCAACTAATGAAAAACTGTTTTTT.

The table lists this clone with a count of one. The chain recombines TRBV30 with TRBJ2-1; D is undetermined. V lost 1 base and J 8 bases, leaving 6 bases between the germline ends. CDR1 and CDR2 (germline): GTSNPN, SVGIG (reference sequence). This CDR3 has 11 residues. Written as DNA, the CDR3 is TGTGCCTGGAGTGAAGGTGATGAGCAGTTCTTC. It is translated as CAWSEGDEQFF. The full variable domain, rest sourced from reference TRBV30 and TRBJ2-1, is SQTIHQWPATLVQPVGSPLSLECTVEGTSNPNLYWYRQAAGRGLQLLFYSVGIGQISSEVPQNLSASRPQDRQFILSSKKLLLSDSGFYLCAWSEGDEQFFGPGTRLTVL.

J is TRBJ1-4 and V is TRBV4-3; 7 positions match TRBD1. Trimming took 4 bases from V and 7 from J; bases not matched to a gene: 12. The CDR3 contains 16 residues. In germline, CDR1 is LGHNA, CDR2 YSLEER. The CDR3 coding sequence is TGCGCCAGCAGCCCATTTCACAGGGGCGGGTTTGAAAAACTGTTTTTT. Translation: CASSPFHRGGFEKLFF.

The genes are TRBV9 and TRBJ2-1, with TRBD2 matching over 8 bases. CDR1 is SGDLS, CDR2 YYNGEE, per germline. J was trimmed by 6 bases and V by 0 bases; bases with no gene match: 8. The CDR3 is 16 amino acids. CDR3 bases: TGTGCCAGCAGCGTAGTGGCTAGCGGGTACTTCAATGAGCAGTTCTTC. Translation: CASSVVASGYFNEQFF.

J is TRBJ2-7 and V is TRBV13; a weak D match, TRBD2 (7 bases). V gave up 5 bases and J gave up 1 base, with 15 bases separating them. CDR1 PRHDT and CDR2 FYEKMQ come from the germline V gene (reference sequence). The CDR3 spans 15 residues. The CDR3 bases are TGTGCCAGCAGCCAAGGGGGAGGGGGTTCCTACGAGCAGTACTTC. It translates to CASSQGGGGSYEQYF.